This TCR beta chain was captured by sequencing in a study of T cells in Graves' hyperthyroidism and ophthalmopathy. Turning to the study itself: At initial diagnosis, before any treatment had begun, peripheral blood was obtained. Study-wide results and limits: Prediction of ophthalmopathy progression came a median around 6.1 months pre-onset.

Amplification of TCR beta CDR3 regions was performed using RNA transcripts as template. Carried out on the TCR CDR3, a first-round RT-PCR used the HTBI primer set. TCRdb passed the multiplex PCR reads through MiXCR, listing each CDR3 protein once. The sample lists 300,000 to 400,000 distinct CDR3 sequences; over 20% were seen once. It was considered stable Graves' hyperthyroidism when ophthalmopathy did not progress within 18 months. This clonotype was recorded many times. What it recognizes is unknown. V lost 0 bases, J lost 0 bases, and 1 base stayed unmatched. Germline V gene lookup returns CDR1 DFQATT and CDR2 SNEGSKA (reference sequence). This CDR3 contains 16 residues.

What was sequenced was blood. V and J are TRBV20-1 and TRBJ2-4; 11 positions agree with TRBD2. The TCR originated in a woman between 50 and 59 years old with Graves' hyperthyroidism. This CDR3 is CSARDLAGGAKNIQYF. CDR3 nucleotides: TGCAGTGCTAGAGATCTAGCGGGAGGAGCCAAAAACATTCAGTACTTC.